This T cell receptor beta chain was identified in a study of control samples from healthy donors and cancer patients. Trimming removed 5 bases from V and 3 bases from J; junction bases left unmatched: 3. The CDR3 runs 15 residues. Germline-derived CDR1 and CDR2 are MNHEY and SMNVEV (reference sequence). Clones were read by immunoSEQ multiplex PCR, and TCRdb kept only the in-frame ones, dropping some. This table has 40,000 to 55,000 clones, roughly 90% appearing once. The source material was PBMCs. V is TRBV27 and J is TRBJ2-1; 11 bases agree with TRBD2. This TCR came from a woman aged 35 to 49 with head and neck cancer. The CDR3 nucleotides are TGTGCCAGCAGTCTAGCGGGGGGCGGCTACAATGAGCAGTTCTTC. As protein: CASSLAGGGYNEQFF.